This T cell receptor (beta chain) was documented in a study of blood T cell repertoires in COVID-19. As for the study in general: Acute and convalescent COVID-19 specimens originated in the United States, Italy and Spain. T cells, B-cell-depleted T cells, or PBMCs supplied cDNA or gDNA.

The CDR3 runs 16 residues. The V and J ends lost 5 bases and 10 bases, in that order; junction bases with no gene match: 9. Germline V lookup: CDR1 MNHEY, CDR2 SMNVEV (reference sequence). Under the authors' procedure: Using reference gene primer amplification, nucleated cell counts were estimated. Sequenced by immunoSEQ multiplex PCR; TCRdb stores in-frame clones only, minus some. D and trimming come from the DNA, and the V and J calls and clone size come from that table. The sample includes fewer than 250,000 clones, 70% to 80% of them seen just once. This clone was counted a few times. Input material: peripheral blood. This TCR was recovered from a woman aged 50 to 60 with acute or convalescent COVID-19. The chain recombines TRBV27 with TRBJ2-1; 15 bases agree with TRBD2. The CDR3 loop is CASSARTSGRGDEQFF. CDR3 DNA sequence: TGTGCCAGCAGTGCCCGGACTAGCGGGAGGGGGGACGAGCAGTTCTTC.